This TCR beta chain was observed in a study of T cell responses to AZD1222 COVID-19 vaccine. Trimming cost V 4 bases and J 4 bases; bases outside gene matches: 6. This CDR3 is built from 15 residues. Germline values: CDR1 MGHDK, CDR2 SYGVNS. Profiling relied on immunoSEQ multiplex PCR, and the TCRdb table lists in-frame clones only, not all of them. The repertoire consists of approximately 200,000 clones, with just over 90% occurring once and the leading ten covering 3% to 4%. General study findings and limits: Mostly white British, mostly female donors; authors suggested clonal diversity may be underestimated.

Details on this clone: Antigen specificity is unknown.

The sequenced sample was peripheral blood, obtained 28 days after the second AZD1222 dose. The receptor was derived from an adult who received the AZD1222 COVID-19 vaccine. The chain combines TRBV25-1 with TRBJ1-4; 7 bases agree with TRBD1. This chain's CDR3 is CASSGDRALNEKLFF. The CDR3 DNA sequence: TGTGCCAGCAGTGGAGACAGGGCCCTTAATGAAAAACTGTTTTTT.